This T cell receptor beta chain was sequenced during a study of response to subunit inactivated influenza vaccine. Germline lookup yields CDR1 SGHRS and CDR2 YFSETQ. The CDR3 has 13 residues. Trimming took off 6 bases at V and 0 bases at J, with 7 bases between the two ends. TCRdb analysed the RT-PCR reads with MiXCR anew, one entry per CDR3 protein. The table has a few hundred thousand distinct CDR3 sequences, approximately 20% seen once. In its sample, this clonotype was seen many times. This sequence joins TRBV5-1 and TRBJ2-1; D is uncertain. The receptor comes from a man between 50 and 70 years old who received an inactivated influenza vaccine. Sample: PBMCs from blood, taken about 20 months after vaccination. CDR3 sequence reads: CASKQNSYNEQFF. The CDR3 DNA reads TGCGCCAGCAAACAGAACTCCTACAATGAGCAGTTCTTC.